What follows are 29 T cell receptor beta chains derived from one specimen sequenced in a study of molecular identifiers for immune sequencing clone quantification. TCRdb reprocessed the PCR reads with MiXCR, giving one entry per CDR3 protein. The table records tens of thousands of distinct CDR3 sequences, around 18% of them present only once. The material sequenced was naive CD8+ T cells from blood, with Jurkat cell RNA spiked in. The subset is: FACS-sorted CD8+CD4-CCR7+CD45RA+ naive T cells. These receptors all come from a human donor in good health. Some libraries in this study had Jurkat cell RNA spiked in.

This clonotype appeared many times. The V call is TRBV27, the J call TRBJ1-5; D gene ambiguous. This CDR3 spans 15 amino acids. V was cut by 5 bases and J by 3 bases, with 14 bases left in between. Germline values: CDR1 MNHEY, CDR2 SMNVEV (reference sequence). CDR3 sequence reads: CASSTATGINQPQHF. The CDR3 coding sequence is TGTGCCAGCAGTACCGCAACGGGAATCAATCAGCCCCAGCATTTT.

This clonotype was seen at least ten times. The rearrangement joins TRBV28 to TRBJ2-7; 11 bases agree with TRBD2. Germline-derived CDR1 and CDR2 are MDHEN and SYDVKM. This CDR3 is built from 15 residues. The V segment lost 5 bases and the J segment 1 base; nucleotides outside the gene matches: 4. CDR3: CASSVIAGGSYEQYF. CDR3 DNA: TGTGCCAGCAGTGTAATAGCGGGAGGGTCCTACGAGCAGTACTTC. Complete variable domain (other parts from reference TRBV28 and TRBJ2-7): DVKVTQSSRYLVKRTGEKVFLECVQDMDHENMFWYRQDPGLGLRLIYFSYDVKMKEKGDIPEGYSVSREKKERFSLILESASTNQTSMYLCASSVIAGGSYEQYFGPGTRLTVT.

Points on this clonotype: A single base separates this from a much larger clone, so it may be a read error. This chain uses TRBV7-9 with TRBJ2-1; 9 bases are a match to TRBD2. Unmatched junction bases numbered 13, after V lost 5 bases and J lost 5 bases. CDR1 SEHNR and CDR2 FQNEAQ come from the germline V gene (reference sequence). The CDR3 covers 17 residues. This chain's CDR3 is CASSIGVTTSGDNEQFF. The CDR3, as DNA: TGTGCCAGCAGCATCGGAGTTACGACTAGCGGCGACAATGAGCAGTTCTTC.

Note on this clonotype: A much larger clone sits a single nucleotide away, making a read error possible. This chain joins TRBV29-1 and TRBJ2-1, with D maybe TRBD2 (6 bases). The germline gives CDR1 SQVTM, CDR2 ANQGSEA. The CDR3 is 15 residues long. In DNA, the CDR3 is TGCAGCGTTACCCCTGTGCGGGATGGCTACGATGAGCAGTTCTTC. Translated: CSVTPVRDGYDEQFF.

The table lists this clonotype with many counts. The chain joins TRBV3-1 to TRBJ2-1; either TRBD1 or TRBD2 may fit D (5 bases each). Germline V CDR1 and CDR2: LGHDT, YNNKEL (reference sequence). V lost 4 bases, J lost 10 bases, and 17 bases lay in between. The CDR3 length is 14 residues. CDR3 nucleotides: TGTGCCAGCAGCCCGCCGGGGCATCCGCTGGAGCAGTTCTTC. Amino acid sequence: CASSPPGHPLEQFF.

A note on this clonotype: A much larger clone is a single base away; this may be a read error. The chain is built from TRBV12-3 or TRBV12-4 and TRBJ1-5, with a weak D call TRBD1 (6 bases). CDR3 length equals 18 residues. V lost 1 base, J lost 1 base, and 17 bases lay in between. The CDR3 nucleotides read TGTGCCAGCAGTTTAGGGCCGGACAGTGCCAAAAGCAATCAGCCCCAGCATTTT. The encoded protein is CASSLGPDSAKSNQPQHF.

In its sample, this clonotype was seen many times. V and J are TRBV27 and TRBJ2-6; D is undetermined. In germline, CDR1 is MNHEY, CDR2 SMNVEV (reference sequence). The CDR3 totals 15 residues. The V end was cut by 3 bases, the J end by 0 bases, with 6 bases between. The DNA for the CDR3 is TGTGCCAGCAGTTTCCTACACTCTGGGGCCAACGTCCTGACTTTC. Translated: CASSFLHSGANVLTF.

This clonotype was seen repeatedly, ten times or more. The chain couples TRBV7-9 to TRBJ2-7; D not resolved. The CDR3 spans 13 residues. The germline V gene encodes CDR1 SEHNR and CDR2 FQNEAQ (reference sequence). Deletions cut 5 bases from V and 0 bases from J, with 8 bases between. The CDR3 is CASSRGSSYEQYF. The CDR3 DNA sequence: TGTGCCAGCAGCCGCGGCTCCTCCTACGAGCAGTACTTC.

This clonotype was recorded at least ten times. The chain joins TRBV4-1 to TRBJ2-5, with 10 bases matching TRBD2. The J segment lost 7 bases and the V segment lost 2 bases, leaving 7 bases of the junction unmatched. Germline loops: CDR1 MGHRA, CDR2 YSYEKL. The CDR3 consists of 15 residues. The CDR3 is CASSQTSGIIGTQYF. The CDR3 DNA reads TGCGCCAGCAGCCAAACTAGCGGGATTATCGGGACCCAGTACTTC.

This clonotype was seen ten or more times. This sequence joins TRBV7-8 and TRBJ2-3; 7 bases are shared with TRBD2. The CDR3 sequence is 13 residues long. The germline CDR1 and CDR2 sequences are SGHVS and FQNEAQ. The trim removed 5 bases at V and 2 bases at J, leaving 1 base unmatched. CDR3 region: CASSRDYTDTQYF. Written as DNA, the CDR3 is TGTGCCAGCAGCCGGGACTACACAGATACGCAGTATTTT.

This clonotype has ten or more counts. J is TRBJ2-4 and V is TRBV29-1; no firm D call. Trimming took 1 base from V and 2 from J, leaving 9 bases between them. Germline CDR1 reads SQVTM; CDR2 reads ANQGSEA. The CDR3 runs to 14 residues. CDR3: CSVEVPFPKNIQYF. For the CDR3, the DNA is TGCAGCGTTGAAGTCCCCTTCCCCAAAAACATTCAGTACTTC.

As for this clonotype: Its ends do not fully match the called genes, so a read error is possible. V is TRBV5-3 and J is TRBJ2-1; D gene uncertain. TRBV5-3 is marked as an open reading frame, function uncertain. The CDR3 is 17 residues long. CDR3 amino acids: CASSLAPRVGSYNEQFF. CDR3 bases: TGTGCCAGCAGCTTGGCTCCCCGGGTGGGCTCCTACAATGAGCAGTTCTTC.

This clonotype was counted between two and nine times. The V call is TRBV7-2, the J call TRBJ1-6; no definite D call. CDR1 and CDR2 (germline): SGHTA, FQGNSA. This CDR3 comprises 20 residues. Trimming shortened V by 0 bases and J by 8 bases, and 26 bases separated the two germline ends. CDR3 coding DNA: TGTGCCAGCAGCTTAGCGAATCAGAACTTGCAACGCGAGGGATATTCACCCCTCCACTTT. Its protein is CASSLANQNLQREGYSPLHF.

The chain carries TRBV21-1 and TRBJ2-3; TRBD1 is the table's D call and was not checked against the DNA. TRBV21-1 is assigned pseudogene status. The CDR3 covers 13 residues. DNA of the CDR3: TGTGCCAGCAGCCACCCCCCCACAGATACGCAGTATTTT. It translates to CASSHPPTDTQYF.

Concerning this clonotype itself: Being one base from a much bigger clone, this may be a read error. The chain uses TRBV6-5 and TRBJ1-1, with D unclear. Germline lookup yields CDR1 MNHEY and CDR2 SVGAGI. The V end lost 0 bases, the J end lost 6 bases, and 14 bases lay between the germline ends. This CDR3 has 15 residues. CDR3 in amino acids: CASSYSCGRAAEAFF. CDR3 nucleotide sequence: TGTGCCAGCAGTTACTCGTGTGGTCGGGCAGCTGAAGCTTTCTTT.

This clonotype was counted a few times. The V and J genes are TRBV4-1 and TRBJ2-7; a weak D match, TRBD1 (5 bases). The CDR3 is made up of 14 amino acids. Germline values: CDR1 MGHRA, CDR2 YSYEKL. With 4 bases removed from V and 2 bases from J, the gap between germline ends came to 12 bases. CDR3 sequence reads: CASSPLGVPYEQYF. The CDR3 coding sequence is TGCGCCAGCAGCCCGCTAGGGGTCCCCTACGAGCAGTACTTC.

There are a few counts of this clonotype. The chain couples TRBV27 to TRBJ1-5, with D possibly being TRBD1 (5 bases). Germline V CDR1 and CDR2: MNHEY, SMNVEV (reference sequence). Trimming left V 0 bases short and J 7 bases short, with 10 bases between. The CDR3 runs 14 residues. CDR3 amino acids: CASSLSRGGQPQHF. The CDR3 coding sequence is TGTGCCAGCAGTTTATCAAGGGGTGGGCAGCCCCAGCATTTT.

Here the CDR3 DNA reads TGTGCCAGCACCCAGGGGCCAGGACTAGCGGATTGCAATGAGCAGTTCTTC. Its translation is CASTQGPGLADCNEQFF. The chain links TRBV27 to TRBJ2-1, with 10 nucleotides matching TRBD2. Germline-derived CDR1 and CDR2 are MNHEY and SMNVEV (reference sequence). V dropped 7 bases and J dropped 6; count of bases not matched to a gene: 15. The CDR3 consists of 17 residues.

This clonotype was recorded at least ten times. The chain uses TRBV6-5 and TRBJ2-5; 9 positions match TRBD2. V dropped 5 bases and J dropped 3; count of bases not matched to a gene: 10. CDR3 size: 16 residues. Germline V gene sequence: CDR1 MNHEY, CDR2 SVGAGI. The CDR3 spells CASSARLAASKETQYF. CDR3 nucleotide sequence: TGTGCCAGCAGTGCAAGACTAGCGGCATCGAAAGAGACCCAGTACTTC.

This clonotype was seen a few times. The rearrangement links TRBV27 to TRBJ1-2; D perhaps matches TRBD1 (5 bases). The germline gives CDR1 MNHEY, CDR2 SMNVEV (reference sequence). V was clipped by 1 base and J by 7 bases, with 10 bases between them. The CDR3 has 13 residues. CDR3 nucleotide sequence: TGTGCCAGCAGTTTATTTCCGGGGACTGGCTACACCTTC. Translation: CASSLFPGTGYTF.

Many counts were recorded for this clonotype. The chain links TRBV12-3 or TRBV12-4 to TRBJ2-5; D is unresolved. This CDR3 comprises 13 residues. Trimming pared 6 bases from V and 2 bases from J, leaving 10 bases between. The CDR3 is CASSINLQETQYF. The CDR3 DNA reads as TGTGCCAGCAGCATAAATTTACAAGAGACCCAGTACTTC.

This clonotype has a handful of counts. The chain links TRBV5-4 to TRBJ2-5, with TRBD2 matching 11 bases. The V segment lost 5 bases and the J segment 5 bases; nucleotides outside the gene matches: 8. The germline V gene has CDR1 SGHNT and CDR2 YYREEE (reference sequence). The CDR3 consists of 15 residues. The CDR3 sequence: CASRLAGGRRETQYF. CDR3 nucleotide sequence: TGTGCCAGCAGGTTAGCGGGAGGGCGTCGGGAGACCCAGTACTTC.

This clonotype came up many times. This chain links TRBV2 with TRBJ1-1; D call uncertain. CDR3 size: 14 residues. Trimming stripped 2 bases from V and 1 base from J, with 8 bases between. Germline V lookup: CDR1 SNHLY, CDR2 FYNNEI. The CDR3 loop reads CASSEWAANTEAFF. The CDR3, as DNA: TGTGCCAGCAGTGAATGGGCCGCGAACACTGAAGCTTTCTTT.

This clonotype was seen repeatedly, ten times or more. The chain links TRBV4-1 to TRBJ1-1, with D unclear. V lost 4 bases to trimming and J lost 4 bases, with 10 bases between them. CDR1 is MGHRA, CDR2 YSYEKL, per germline. This CDR3 contains 13 residues. DNA for the CDR3: TGCGCCAGCAGCCCGGCGGGGTTCACTGAAGCTTTCTTT. Encoded protein: CASSPAGFTEAFF.

In its sample, this clonotype was seen many times. The V and J genes are TRBV20-1 and TRBJ2-1; D is unresolved. Germline-derived CDR1 and CDR2 are DFQATT and SNEGSKA (reference sequence). Trimming removed 1 base at V and 7 bases at J, with 5 bases between. The CDR3 loop spans 11 amino acids. The CDR3 sequence: CSARAVNEQFF. The CDR3 nucleotides read TGCAGTGCTAGAGCAGTAAATGAGCAGTTCTTC.

This clonotype was recorded many times. V gene TRBV12-5 combines with J gene TRBJ1-1, with 8 bases matching TRBD1. The CDR3 is 14 residues long. Germline CDR1 LGHNT, CDR2 FRNRAP. The junction had 5 bases not matched to a gene; V was cut back by 5 bases and J by 3 bases. The CDR3 is CASGPPDRDTEAFF. CDR3 coding DNA: TGTGCTAGTGGTCCCCCGGACAGGGACACTGAAGCTTTCTTT.

In its sample, this clonotype was seen a few times. The junction differs from germline at one of its ends, possibly a read error. The chain uses TRBV12-5 and TRBJ2-1, with TRBD2 matching over 7 bases. The CDR3 contains 14 residues. Germline-derived CDR1 and CDR2 are LGHNT and FRNRAP. The CDR3, as DNA: TGTGTTAGTGCCGTGATGGGGGGGGTGAATGAGCAGTTCTTC. Its protein product is CVSAVMGGVNEQFF.

Details on this clonotype: A much larger clone differs from this one at a single base, so this may be a read error. The chain carries TRBV2 and TRBJ1-2; 10 nucleotides agree with TRBD1. CDR1 and CDR2 (germline): SNHLY, FYNNEI. The CDR3 consists of 15 residues. The CDR3 nucleotides are TGTGCCAGGGGACAGGGGCGCGGAACTAACCATGGCTACACCTTC. This encodes CARGQGRGTNHGYTF.

This clonotype was counted many times. This chain connects TRBV4-1 to TRBJ2-1; weak D call: TRBD2 (6 bases). This CDR3 region has 15 residues. V shed 0 bases and J shed 6 bases, with 12 bases lying between them. Germline values: CDR1 MGHRA, CDR2 YSYEKL. The DNA of the CDR3 is TGCGCCAGCAGCCAAGATGGGACTGTAATCAATGAGCAGTTCTTC. This codes for CASSQDGTVINEQFF.